A selection of T cell receptor beta chains follows, all from one sample in a study of beta chain features in type 1 diabetes. Repertoires were generated with immunoSEQ multiplex PCR, while TCRdb's copy carries only in-frame clones and drops some. Of under 550,000 clones detected, about an eighth appear once; the ten largest clones hold 0.046%. The sample consisted of naive CD4+ T cells from blood. The receptors originated from a woman aged 18-29 years in good health. Both conserved end residues are part of each CDR3. The D gene is left open where the match is weak. Where a row states a size, it is once, few, many or the class of an expanded clone; other rows omit it.

CDR3aa: CASRTSGRGIGEQFF; d_gene: TRBD2; abundance: .; v_gene: TRBV5-6
CDR3aa: CAWSVRSPAEQYF; d_gene: .; abundance: few; v_gene: TRBV30
CDR3aa: CAISLTEANEQFF; d_gene: .; abundance: .; v_gene: TRBV10-3
CDR3aa: CASSLGFSTDTQYF; d_gene: .; abundance: .; v_gene: TRBV27
CDR3aa: CASSETPLLAGETQYF; d_gene: TRBD2; abundance: few; v_gene: TRBV9
CDR3aa: CASKGQRNSNQPQHF; d_gene: TRBD1; abundance: few; v_gene: TRBV19
CDR3aa: CSVEGGGNTEAFF; d_gene: .; abundance: few; v_gene: TRBV29-1
CDR3aa: CASSYRDIQYF; d_gene: .; abundance: .; v_gene: TRBV6-5
CDR3aa: CASSEGDYEQYF; d_gene: .; abundance: few; v_gene: TRBV25-1
CDR3aa: CASSLAANRNRGYTF; d_gene: .; abundance: few; v_gene: TRBV5-4
CDR3aa: CASSRTGTSQETQYF; d_gene: .; abundance: few; v_gene: TRBV5-1
CDR3aa: CASNQGHQETQYF; d_gene: .; abundance: few; v_gene: TRBV14
CDR3aa: CASSDIQHTEAFF; d_gene: .; abundance: few; v_gene: TRBV2
CDR3aa: CASSLAQGAKNIQYF; d_gene: .; abundance: few; v_gene: TRBV5-4
CDR3aa: CSVAGREGFSTDTQYF; d_gene: TRBD2; abundance: .; v_gene: TRBV29-1
CDR3aa: CASSPKGMPLHYNEQFF; d_gene: .; abundance: few; v_gene: TRBV7-2
CDR3aa: CASSERLGAQYF; d_gene: .; abundance: .; v_gene: TRBV9
CDR3aa: CASEGRGYGYTF; d_gene: .; abundance: few; v_gene: TRBV28
CDR3aa: CASSLVGPAEKLFF; d_gene: .; abundance: .; v_gene: TRBV5-4
CDR3aa: CASSSLDTQYF; d_gene: .; abundance: .; v_gene: TRBV7-2
CDR3aa: CASSSLKEIGGYTF; d_gene: .; abundance: few; v_gene: TRBV5-4
CDR3aa: CASSLSHQPQHF; d_gene: .; abundance: few; v_gene: TRBV28
CDR3aa: CASSQDDSFSGNTIYF; d_gene: .; abundance: few; v_gene: TRBV4-3
CDR3aa: CASSGVAGERNNSPLHF; d_gene: .; abundance: .; v_gene: TRBV9
CDR3aa: CASSIGQHSSAKNIQYF; d_gene: .; abundance: .; v_gene: TRBV7-3
CDR3aa: CASSYSGGQETQYF; d_gene: .; abundance: .; v_gene: TRBV6-6
CDR3aa: CASSLGIDEKLFF; d_gene: .; abundance: .; v_gene: TRBV5-1
CDR3aa: CASSHPEESGANVLTF; d_gene: .; abundance: many; v_gene: TRBV23-1
CDR3aa: CAWSISSGNTIYF; d_gene: .; abundance: few; v_gene: TRBV30
CDR3aa: CATSRDRLGPTDTQYF; d_gene: .; abundance: few; v_gene: TRBV15
CDR3aa: CASTRLAYYEQYF; d_gene: TRBD2; abundance: .; v_gene: TRBV6-6
CDR3aa: CASSPLGGALSYEQYF; d_gene: .; abundance: .; v_gene: TRBV9
CDR3aa: CASSSGTFHYYNEQFF; d_gene: .; abundance: few; v_gene: TRBV5-1
CDR3aa: CASSPQGPEAFF; d_gene: TRBD1; abundance: few; v_gene: TRBV7-9
CDR3aa: CASSHKETQYF; d_gene: .; abundance: few; v_gene: TRBV14
CDR3aa: CASTVRQGGEQYF; d_gene: .; abundance: few; v_gene: TRBV7-2
CDR3aa: CAISSQGGANYGYTF; d_gene: .; abundance: .; v_gene: TRBV10-3
CDR3aa: CASSQLAGTSTDTQYF; d_gene: TRBD2; abundance: .; v_gene: TRBV7-2
CDR3aa: CASSVDPQGEAGNTIYF; d_gene: TRBD1; abundance: few; v_gene: TRBV9
CDR3aa: CASSHTEAFF; d_gene: .; abundance: .; v_gene: TRBV18